This T cell receptor beta chain was obtained from a study of blood T cell repertoires in COVID-19. Study in general: There were acute and convalescent COVID-19 samples, and they came from the United States, Italy and Spain. T cells, B-cell-depleted T cells, or PBMCs supplied cDNA or gDNA.

In Seattle, patients joined the study during active infection and were tracked longitudinally. In the authors' workflow: Reference gene primer amplification gave estimated nucleated cell counts. Assay used: immunoSEQ multiplex PCR; TCRdb lists only in-frame clones, some missing. From that table come the V and J calls and clone size; the DNA was used to work out D and trimming. The sample lists approximately 400,000 clones; approximately 88% were seen once. The germline CDR1 and CDR2 sequences are SGDLS and YYNGEE. The trim removed 6 bases at V and 4 bases at J, leaving 12 bases unmatched. This CDR3 has 15 residues.

The origin of this receptor is a woman aged 45-65 years with COVID-19, enrolled during active disease. Sequenced sample: peripheral blood. The rearrangement uses TRBV9 and TRBJ1-2; 7 bases fit TRBD1. The CDR3 loop reads CASTEGPGGIYGYTF. The CDR3 DNA reads as TGTGCCAGCACGGAAGGGCCAGGGGGAATCTATGGCTACACCTTC.